This TCR beta chain was captured in a study of blood T cells in healthy people across ages. Findings and limits, study-wide: Naive CD4+ cell counts and diversity both ran higher in long-lived than in aged donors. The recorded TCR beta diversity per million T cells decreased in a roughly linear manner with age.

A second PCR, run for roughly 7 to 12 cycles, used a sample-barcoded 5' primer plus a J-beta primer mix. Each CDR3 protein is one row after TCRdb ran MiXCR on the 5' RACE reads. The sample lists 600,000 or so distinct CDR3 sequences, 40% to 50% seen once, with just under 25% in the top ten. This clonotype was counted only a few times. The target antigen is unknown. V was clipped by 6 bases and J by 4 bases; unmatched bases: 2. This CDR3 is built from 13 residues. CDR1 and CDR2 (germline): ENHRY, SYGVKD. What was sequenced was blood. This chain uses TRBV10-3 with TRBJ2-3; 9 positions agree with TRBD1. This receptor was taken from a man aged 80 or over in good health. CDR3 DNA: TGTGCCATCAGCACAGGGGGCCCAGATACGCAGTATTTT. It specifies CAISTGGPDTQYF.